The sequence of this TCR beta chain was determined in a study of T cell repertoires in cytomegalovirus infection. TCRdb analysed the reads with MiXCR anew, one entry per CDR3 protein. The sample contains more than 250,000 distinct CDR3 sequences, about 25% of which appear only once. The V and J ends lost 0 bases and 1 base respectively, with 9 bases between them. The CDR3 has 15 amino acids. Germline V gene sequence: CDR1 DFQATT, CDR2 SNEGSKA (reference sequence). A remark on this clonotype: Antigen unknown.

This specimen consisted of cultured PBMCs, obtained from culture after CMV antigen stimulation. J is TRBJ2-2 and V is TRBV20-1; D may be TRBD1 (6 bases). The sequence was collected from a human donor in good health (CMV status not recorded). Some clones in this sample may be carry-over from other donors' samples. The CDR3 DNA sequence: TGCAGTGCTAGAGACCGGGACATGAACACCGGGGAGCTGTTTTTT. Its protein is CSARDRDMNTGELFF.